Listed below are T cell receptor beta chains from one sample, sequenced in a study of blood T cell repertoires in COVID-19. Method: immunoSEQ multiplex PCR; TCRdb's copy keeps in-frame clones and lacks some. This table has roughly 300,000 clones, approximately 89% appearing once. The sample taken for sequencing was peripheral blood. These receptor sequences come from a woman aged 45-65 years who had recovered from COVID-19. Both conserved end residues are part of each CDR3. Fields, in order: CDR3 protein, CDR3 DNA, D gene, J gene, clone size, V gene. The D gene is left open where the match is weak. Not every row has a clone size; where given, it reads once, few, many or a size class.

CASSLSRPLYSQFF	TGTGCCAGCAGCTTATCCCGCCCACTGTATTCGCAGTTCTTC	-	TRBJ2-1	-	TRBV11-2
CASISGHLVAPLHF	TGTGCCAGCATTTCGGGACATCTCGTGGCACCCCTCCACTTT	-	TRBJ1-6	-	TRBV28
CASSSAGQGSNQPQHF	TGTGCCAGCAGTTCAGCAGGACAGGGGTCCAATCAGCCCCAGCATTTT	TRBD1	TRBJ1-5	-	TRBV6-5
CASSGTGVGYTF	TGTGCCAGCAGCGGGACAGGGGTCGGCTACACCTTC	TRBD1	TRBJ1-2	-	TRBV9
CASSLEIPYEQYF	TGTGCCAGCAGTTTGGAGATACCATACGAGCAGTACTTC	-	TRBJ2-7	-	TRBV28
CASRGGLAEDTDTQYF	TGTGCCAGCCGCGGTGGACTAGCGGAAGACACAGATACGCAGTATTTT	TRBD2	TRBJ2-3	-	TRBV11-1
CAIRGQGSYNEQFF	TGTGCCATCAGGGGACAAGGCTCCTACAATGAGCAGTTCTTC	-	TRBJ2-1	-	TRBV10-3
CASSFGTGFEAFF	TGCGCCAGCAGCTTTGGGACAGGGTTTGAAGCTTTCTTT	TRBD1	TRBJ1-1	-	TRBV5-1
CASSHHRVPQETQYF	TGTGCCAGCAGCCATCACAGGGTCCCCCAAGAGACCCAGTACTTC	-	TRBJ2-5	-	TRBV3-1/TRBV3-2
CATSDFPVGQGNTGELFF	TGTGCCACCAGTGATTTCCCGGTGGGACAGGGGAACACCGGGGAGCTGTTTTTT	TRBD1	TRBJ2-2	many	TRBV24-1
CASSSVGTGEIGANVLTF	TGTGCCAGTAGTTCGGTCGGGACAGGGGAAATTGGGGCCAACGTCCTGACTTTC	TRBD1	TRBJ2-6	-	TRBV19
CASSTRHDRVGGEQFF	TGTGCCAGCAGCACCCGCCATGACAGGGTCGGGGGTGAGCAGTTCTTC	-	TRBJ2-1	-	TRBV21-1
CASSLLASGANVLTF	TGTGCCAGCAGCCTATTAGCCTCTGGGGCCAACGTCCTGACTTTC	-	TRBJ2-6	-	TRBV28
CASSATGGGNYGYTF	TGTGCCAGCAGCGCAACAGGGGGCGGAAACTATGGCTACACCTTC	TRBD1	TRBJ1-2	-	TRBV9
CASSQPMGREQYF	TGCGCCAGCAGCCAACCGATGGGGCGTGAGCAGTACTTC	-	TRBJ2-7	-	TRBV4-1
CASSQDQVVSTDTQYF	TGTGCCAGCAGCCAAGATCAGGTCGTCAGCACAGATACGCAGTATTTT	-	TRBJ2-3	-	TRBV4-2
CASSVNGDTYNEQFF	TGTGCCAGCAGCGTAAATGGGGACACTTACAATGAGCAGTTCTTC	-	TRBJ2-1	-	TRBV9
CASSIQRTTTDTQYF	TGTGCCAGTAGTATCCAGCGGACGACCACAGATACGCAGTATTTT	-	TRBJ2-3	-	TRBV19
CASSSGLGNTDTQYF	TGTGCCAGCTCATCAGGGCTTGGGAACACAGATACGCAGTATTTT	-	TRBJ2-3	-	TRBV18
CASSVDPTGQFF	TGTGCCAGCAGCGTAGACCCTACAGGGCAGTTCTTC	-	TRBJ2-1	-	TRBV9
CASSQAYLAGKDTYEQYF	TGCGCCAGCAGCCAAGCCTACCTGGCGGGGAAGGATACCTACGAGCAGTACTTC	-	TRBJ2-7	-	TRBV4-1
CASSPRTSGRAHDEQFF	TGTGCCAGTAGTCCCAGGACTAGCGGGAGGGCGCATGATGAGCAGTTCTTC	TRBD2	TRBJ2-1	-	TRBV19
CASSLVGSNYEQFF	TGTGCCAGCAGCTTAGTGGGGAGCAATTATGAGCAGTTCTTC	-	TRBJ2-1	-	TRBV7-2
CASSLGLAGYNEQFF	TGTGCCAGCAGCCTAGGGCTAGCGGGATACAATGAGCAGTTCTTC	TRBD2	TRBJ2-1	-	TRBV11-2
CASSIPGQGVQPQHF	TGTGCCAGTAGTATACCGGGACAGGGGGTTCAGCCCCAGCATTTT	TRBD1	TRBJ1-5	-	TRBV19
CASRPGPHTEAFF	TGTGCCAGCAGACCAGGGCCCCACACTGAAGCTTTCTTT	-	TRBJ1-1	-	TRBV6-5
CASSKGDRIIIAEAFF	TGTGCCAGCAGCAAAGGTGACAGAATTATAATAGCTGAAGCTTTCTTT	-	TRBJ1-1	few	TRBV21-1
CASSRGGYGYTF	TGTGCCAGCAGTAGGGGCGGCTATGGCTACACCTTC	-	TRBJ1-2	-	TRBV2
CASRDRGGVSEADTQYF	TGTGCCAGCAGGGATCGCGGGGGGGTCTCTGAAGCAGATACGCAGTATTTT	TRBD2	TRBJ2-3	-	TRBV2
CASSLDSEYQYF	TGTGCCAGCAGCTTAGACAGCGAGTACCAGTACTTC	-	TRBJ2-5	-	TRBV6-2/TRBV6-3
CASSLAGEWDTEAFF	TGTGCCAGCAGCTTAGCAGGGGAATGGGACACTGAAGCTTTCTTT	-	TRBJ1-1	few	TRBV7-2
CAISENGLDQETQYF	TGTGCCATCAGTGAGAACGGACTGGATCAAGAGACCCAGTACTTC	-	TRBJ2-5	-	TRBV10-3
CASSKLLARSTDTQYF	TGTGCCAGCAGCAAACTGTTGGCCCGTAGCACAGATACGCAGTATTTT	-	TRBJ2-3	once	TRBV21-1
CASSLVLAGANVLTF	TGTGCCAGCAGCTTAGTCCTAGCTGGGGCCAACGTCCTGACTTTC	-	TRBJ2-6	once	TRBV7-2
CASSVRVAGNTIYF	TGTGCCAGTAGTGTCCGGGTTGCTGGAAACACCATATATTTT	-	TRBJ1-3	-	TRBV19
CATSGTLNLAWETQYF	TGTGCCACCAGCGGTACGCTAAATCTAGCGTGGGAGACCCAGTACTTC	-	TRBJ2-5	-	TRBV15
CASVGGITDTQYF	TGTGCCAGTGTGGGAGGGATCACAGATACGCAGTATTTT	TRBD2	TRBJ2-3	-	TRBV2
CAIRKELRSSYEQYF	TGTGCCATCAGAAAGGAGCTAAGGAGCTCCTACGAGCAGTACTTC	-	TRBJ2-7	-	TRBV10-3
CASSQEASGDYEQYF	TGTGCCAGCAGCCAAGAGGCTAGCGGGGACTACGAGCAGTACTTC	TRBD2	TRBJ2-7	-	TRBV4-2
CASSDKGTGNWYEQYF	TGCGCCAGCAGCGATAAAGGGACAGGGAATTGGTACGAGCAGTACTTC	TRBD1	TRBJ2-7	-	TRBV5-1
CATRGQTKETQYF	TGTGCCACCAGGGGACAGACTAAAGAGACCCAGTACTTC	TRBD1	TRBJ2-5	-	TRBV24-1
CASSRTTGGSSEAFF	TGTGCCAGCAGCCGGACGACAGGGGGTTCTTCTGAAGCTTTCTTT	TRBD1	TRBJ1-1	-	TRBV7-2
CASSPGQGAYEQYF	TGTGCCAGCTCACCAGGACAGGGGGCGTACGAGCAGTACTTC	TRBD1	TRBJ2-7	-	TRBV18